The rows below give T cell receptor beta chains drawn from one sample of a study of T cells expressing NK-cell markers. TCRdb reprocessed the 5' RACE reads and reports one entry per CDR3 protein, with no DNA. The sample data list about 370,000 distinct CDR3 sequences. The sample was blood T cells: a sorted CD56 or NKG2C T cell subset, CD4+ or CD8+ T cells, or bulk PBMC T cells (not recorded which). All receptors derive from a woman in her 50s in good health. The CDR3 runs from the conserved cysteine through the conserved F or W. Each record gives: V gene, J gene, CDR3 protein.

v_call: TRBV27; j_call: TRBJ2-7; cdr3_aa: CASRVTGVRYEQYF
v_call: TRBV2; j_call: TRBJ1-5; cdr3_aa: CASSDRGRGQPQHF
v_call: TRBV7-3; j_call: TRBJ2-2; cdr3_aa: CASSLLGTTGELFF
v_call: TRBV6-6; j_call: TRBJ2-5; cdr3_aa: CASSYGDFQQTQYF
v_call: TRBV7-9; j_call: TRBJ2-3; cdr3_aa: CASTPPRLAGSTDTQYF
v_call: TRBV29-1; j_call: TRBJ2-3; cdr3_aa: CSVAGRAVDTQYF
v_call: TRBV10-2; j_call: TRBJ1-2; cdr3_aa: CATLGQVVGGYTF
v_call: TRBV12-3/TRBV12-4; j_call: TRBJ2-7; cdr3_aa: CASSPLSGSYEQYF
v_call: TRBV29-1; j_call: TRBJ2-3; cdr3_aa: CSVLTWREWADTQYF
v_call: TRBV6-1; j_call: TRBJ1-1; cdr3_aa: CASSATTGGNTEAFF
v_call: TRBV15; j_call: TRBJ2-3; cdr3_aa: CATRSLDTQYF
v_call: TRBV12-3/TRBV12-4; j_call: TRBJ2-5; cdr3_aa: CASSITQGGETQYF
v_call: TRBV12-3/TRBV12-4; j_call: TRBJ1-4; cdr3_aa: CASRTRGAREKLFF
v_call: TRBV10-3; j_call: TRBJ2-2; cdr3_aa: CAISTSGTERYRRTGELFF
v_call: TRBV19; j_call: TRBJ1-1; cdr3_aa: CASSMLGDTSSPGAFF
v_call: TRBV5-1; j_call: TRBJ2-3; cdr3_aa: CASSLEGRASTDTQYF
v_call: TRBV7-7; j_call: TRBJ2-2; cdr3_aa: CASSLGRDRSGELFF
v_call: TRBV7-8; j_call: TRBJ2-7; cdr3_aa: CASSPGRAGYEQYF
v_call: TRBV7-9; j_call: TRBJ2-3; cdr3_aa: CARATTDTQYF
v_call: TRBV6-5; j_call: TRBJ2-2; cdr3_aa: CASIILPGQVPNTGELFF
v_call: TRBV24-1; j_call: TRBJ1-2; cdr3_aa: CATMREDYGYTF
v_call: TRBV20-1; j_call: TRBJ2-2; cdr3_aa: CSASRDSLGGELFF
v_call: TRBV7-9; j_call: TRBJ2-7; cdr3_aa: CASSRKTLADSSYEQYF
v_call: TRBV5-1; j_call: TRBJ2-1; cdr3_aa: CASSFSGSETNEQFF
v_call: TRBV11-2; j_call: TRBJ2-3; cdr3_aa: CASSYRTSGRGSTFGRTDTQYF
v_call: TRBV29-1; j_call: TRBJ2-1; cdr3_aa: CSAPQTGSYNEQFF
v_call: TRBV6-6; j_call: TRBJ2-7; cdr3_aa: CASSKTSGTGFYEQYF
v_call: TRBV14; j_call: TRBJ1-4; cdr3_aa: CASSQRRGRGPNEKLFF
v_call: TRBV20-1; j_call: TRBJ2-1; cdr3_aa: CSARDLLAGGEEQFF
v_call: TRBV9; j_call: TRBJ2-3; cdr3_aa: CASSVAPPGGTSTDTQYF
v_call: TRBV12-5; j_call: TRBJ2-1; cdr3_aa: CASGLAAWSGNNEQFF
v_call: TRBV4-1; j_call: TRBJ1-1; cdr3_aa: CASRTGDAANTEAFF
v_call: TRBV5-1; j_call: TRBJ2-2; cdr3_aa: CASSLGLRDLRTGELFF
v_call: TRBV11-2; j_call: TRBJ2-1; cdr3_aa: CASSFPGLQQEFF
v_call: TRBV5-1; j_call: TRBJ2-3; cdr3_aa: CASSFQGTVGTDTQYF
v_call: TRBV3-1; j_call: TRBJ1-2; cdr3_aa: CASSPKEGVGGYTF
v_call: TRBV20-1; j_call: TRBJ2-7; cdr3_aa: CSARGGGVQSTHNEQYF
v_call: TRBV7-9; j_call: TRBJ2-2; cdr3_aa: CASSPSTTGELFF
v_call: TRBV12-3/TRBV12-4; j_call: TRBJ2-5; cdr3_aa: CASTTSGSQETQYF
v_call: TRBV29-1; j_call: TRBJ2-1; cdr3_aa: CSVSPAFSYNEQFF
v_call: TRBV7-8; j_call: TRBJ1-3; cdr3_aa: CASSSTGGRGNTIYF
v_call: TRBV20-1; j_call: TRBJ2-5; cdr3_aa: CSAAGERGQETQYF
v_call: TRBV12-3/TRBV12-4; j_call: TRBJ1-3; cdr3_aa: CASSAPGGSGNTIYF
v_call: TRBV20-1; j_call: TRBJ2-7; cdr3_aa: CSAREGAGFHEQYF
v_call: TRBV5-1; j_call: TRBJ2-1; cdr3_aa: CAALGRGRYNEQFF
v_call: TRBV20-1; j_call: TRBJ1-2; cdr3_aa: CSARYGGPNTGYTF
v_call: TRBV12-3/TRBV12-4; j_call: TRBJ1-4; cdr3_aa: CASSPFRVNEKLFF
v_call: TRBV4-1; j_call: TRBJ2-1; cdr3_aa: CASSLQWSGRNNEQFF
v_call: TRBV7-2; j_call: TRBJ2-3; cdr3_aa: CASSLAKGGLRGTDTQYF
v_call: TRBV12-3/TRBV12-4; j_call: TRBJ1-6; cdr3_aa: CASTTLEGSPLHF
v_call: TRBV5-6; j_call: TRBJ2-1; cdr3_aa: CASSRITYNEQFF
v_call: TRBV20-1; j_call: TRBJ1-5; cdr3_aa: CSAFTGQGTGKRAQHF
v_call: TRBV2; j_call: TRBJ2-2; cdr3_aa: CASVGQGNTGELFF
v_call: TRBV12-3/TRBV12-4; j_call: TRBJ2-1; cdr3_aa: CASRRTAEGNEQFF
v_call: TRBV11-1; j_call: TRBJ1-5; cdr3_aa: CASSSLSDPGRRRRFNQPQHF
v_call: TRBV5-1; j_call: TRBJ2-3; cdr3_aa: CASSPLRGPRYTDTQYF
v_call: TRBV12-3/TRBV12-4; j_call: TRBJ2-3; cdr3_aa: CASSSYMASTDTQYF
v_call: TRBV18; j_call: TRBJ2-3; cdr3_aa: CASSPSYASRTDTQYF
v_call: TRBV5-1; j_call: TRBJ1-1; cdr3_aa: CASSLSSENTEAFF
v_call: TRBV30; j_call: TRBJ2-3; cdr3_aa: CAWARGTDTQYF